This record looks at one TCR beta chain sequence and its context. Its antigen remains unknown. The table came from immunoSEQ multiplex PCR; TCRdb's copy has only in-frame clones and leaves some out. The table lists approximately 80,000 clones, 84% of them singletons. This entry is derived from a study of identifying expanded T cells in peripheral blood. There are 13 residues in the CDR3. The V and J ends lost 4 bases and 4 bases respectively, with 8 bases between them. CDR1 and CDR2 from the germline V gene are SQVTM and ANQGSEA. Study results and limitations: Technical replicates showed around 1.2 changed clones; roughly two weeks roughly 18; four weeks 19. Clone count variance between roughly 2-week samples rose with total template count.

The gene calls are TRBV29-1 and TRBJ2-6; D perhaps matches TRBD2 (6 bases). Specimen: blood. The TCR was taken from a person between 18 and 75 years old in good health. Here the CDR3 reads CSVAAGGANVLTF. Here the CDR3 DNA reads TGCAGCGTTGCTGCGGGAGGGGCCAACGTCCTGACTTTC.